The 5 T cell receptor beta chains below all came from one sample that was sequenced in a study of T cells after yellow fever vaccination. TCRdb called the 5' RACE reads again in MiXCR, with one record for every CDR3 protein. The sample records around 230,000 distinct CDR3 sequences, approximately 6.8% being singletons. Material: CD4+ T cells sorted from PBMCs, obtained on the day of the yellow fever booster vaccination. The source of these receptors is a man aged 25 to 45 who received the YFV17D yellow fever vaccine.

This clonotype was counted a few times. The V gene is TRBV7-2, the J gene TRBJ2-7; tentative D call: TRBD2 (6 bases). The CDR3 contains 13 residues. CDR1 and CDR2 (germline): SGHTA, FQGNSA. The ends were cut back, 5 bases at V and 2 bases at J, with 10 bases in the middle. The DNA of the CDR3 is TGTGCCAGCAGCGTCCCGGGAGCCTACGAGCAGTACTTC. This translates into CASSVPGAYEQYF.

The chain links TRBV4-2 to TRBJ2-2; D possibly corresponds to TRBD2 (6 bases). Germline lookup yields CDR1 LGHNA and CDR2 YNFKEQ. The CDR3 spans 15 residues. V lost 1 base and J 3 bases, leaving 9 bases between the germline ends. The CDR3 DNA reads TGTGCCAGCAGCCAAGTGTGGGGGGACACCGGGGAGCTGTTTTTT. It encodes CASSQVWGDTGELFF.

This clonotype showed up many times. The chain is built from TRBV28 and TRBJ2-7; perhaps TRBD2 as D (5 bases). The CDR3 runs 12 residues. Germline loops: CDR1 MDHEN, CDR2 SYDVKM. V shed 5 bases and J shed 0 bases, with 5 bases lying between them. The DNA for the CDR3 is TGTGCCAGCAGTCGGGGCTCCTACGAGCAGTACTTC. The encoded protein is CASSRGSYEQYF.

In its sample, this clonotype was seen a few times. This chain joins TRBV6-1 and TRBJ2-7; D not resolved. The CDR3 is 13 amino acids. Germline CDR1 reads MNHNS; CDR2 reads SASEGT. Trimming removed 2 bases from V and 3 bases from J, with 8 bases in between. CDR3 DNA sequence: TGTGCCAGCAGTGAACAAGGTTTCTACGAGCAGTACTTC. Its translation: CASSEQGFYEQYF.

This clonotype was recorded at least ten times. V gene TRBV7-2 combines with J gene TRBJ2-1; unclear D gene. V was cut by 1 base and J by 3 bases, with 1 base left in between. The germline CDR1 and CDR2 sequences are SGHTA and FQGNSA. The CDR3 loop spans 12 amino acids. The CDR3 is CASSLDYNEQFF. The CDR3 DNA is TGTGCCAGCAGCTTAGACTACAATGAGCAGTTCTTC.